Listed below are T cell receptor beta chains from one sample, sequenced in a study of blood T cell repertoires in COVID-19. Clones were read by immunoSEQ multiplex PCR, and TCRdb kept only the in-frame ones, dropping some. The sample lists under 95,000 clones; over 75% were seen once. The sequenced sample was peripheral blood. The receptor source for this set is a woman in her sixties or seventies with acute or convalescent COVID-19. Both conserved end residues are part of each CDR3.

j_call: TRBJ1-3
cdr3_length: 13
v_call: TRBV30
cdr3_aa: CAWGTGIGNTIYF

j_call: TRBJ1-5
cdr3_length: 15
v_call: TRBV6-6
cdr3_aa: CASTWDRASNQPQHF

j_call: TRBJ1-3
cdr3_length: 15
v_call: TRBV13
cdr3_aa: CASSQLIGNGNTIYF

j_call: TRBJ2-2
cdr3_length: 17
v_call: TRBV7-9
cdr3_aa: CASSSSLAGGLTGELFF

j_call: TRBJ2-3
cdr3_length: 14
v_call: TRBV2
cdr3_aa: CASSELLVTDTQYF

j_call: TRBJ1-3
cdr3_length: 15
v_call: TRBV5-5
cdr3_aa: CASRGGHLAGNTIYF

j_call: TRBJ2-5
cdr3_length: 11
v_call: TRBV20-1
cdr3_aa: CSARDRETQYF

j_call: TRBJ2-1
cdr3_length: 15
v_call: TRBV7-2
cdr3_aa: CASSFSGGAVPEQFF

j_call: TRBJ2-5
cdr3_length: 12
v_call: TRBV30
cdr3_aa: CAWSVQSETQYF

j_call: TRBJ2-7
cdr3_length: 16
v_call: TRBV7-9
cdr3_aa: CASSRLVGTALGEQYF

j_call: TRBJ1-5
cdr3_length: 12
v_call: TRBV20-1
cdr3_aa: CSASMRDQPQHF

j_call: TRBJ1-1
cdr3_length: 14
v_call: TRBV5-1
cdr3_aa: CASRYLTANTEAFF

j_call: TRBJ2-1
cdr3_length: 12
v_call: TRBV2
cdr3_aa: CASSGGSHEQFF

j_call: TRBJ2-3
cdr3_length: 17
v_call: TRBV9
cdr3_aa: CASSPRQRGGRTDTQYF

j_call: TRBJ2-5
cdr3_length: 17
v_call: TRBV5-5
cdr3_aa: CASSWTSAGGAIEGQYF

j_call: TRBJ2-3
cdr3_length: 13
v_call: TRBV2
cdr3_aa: CASNPGYPDTQYF

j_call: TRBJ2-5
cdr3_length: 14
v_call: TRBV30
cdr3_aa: CAWNVRGRGETQYF

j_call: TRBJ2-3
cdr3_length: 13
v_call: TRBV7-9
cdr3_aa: CATGTSGTDTQYF

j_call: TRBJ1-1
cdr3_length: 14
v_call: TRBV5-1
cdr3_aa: CASSLFGESDEAFF

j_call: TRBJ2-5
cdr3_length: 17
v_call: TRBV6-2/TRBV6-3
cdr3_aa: CASSLRGSGGAQETQYF

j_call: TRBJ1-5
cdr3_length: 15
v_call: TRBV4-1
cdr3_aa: CASSPGTASNQPQHF

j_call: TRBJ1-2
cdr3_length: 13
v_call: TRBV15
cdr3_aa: CATSQGRFYGYTF

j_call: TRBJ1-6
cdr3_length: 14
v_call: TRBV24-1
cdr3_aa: CATSDSSRNSPLHF

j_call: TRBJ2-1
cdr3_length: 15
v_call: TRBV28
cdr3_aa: CASSLGSGGPNEQFF

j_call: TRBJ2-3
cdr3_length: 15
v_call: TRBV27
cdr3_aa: CASSLIRGGTDTQYF

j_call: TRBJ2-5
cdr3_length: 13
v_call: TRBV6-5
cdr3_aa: CASREGGLETQYF

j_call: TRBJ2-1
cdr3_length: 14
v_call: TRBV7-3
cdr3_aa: CASSLLGGRNEQFF

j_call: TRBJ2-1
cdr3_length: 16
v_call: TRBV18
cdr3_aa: CASSPQGGGTSSVQFF

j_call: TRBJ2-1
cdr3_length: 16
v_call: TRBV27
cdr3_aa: CASSLGPRVSYNEQFF

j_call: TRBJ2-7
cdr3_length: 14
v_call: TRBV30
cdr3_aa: CAWSVVGVEGEQYF

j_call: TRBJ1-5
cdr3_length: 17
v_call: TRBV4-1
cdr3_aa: CASREGRTGWVLQPQHF

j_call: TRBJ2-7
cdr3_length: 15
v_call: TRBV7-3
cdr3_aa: CASSLAGTGEYEQYF

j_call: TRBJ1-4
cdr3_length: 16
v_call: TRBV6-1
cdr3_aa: CASSEGATPWREKLFF

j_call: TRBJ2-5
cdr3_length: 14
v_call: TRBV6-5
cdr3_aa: CASTRTGVRETQYF

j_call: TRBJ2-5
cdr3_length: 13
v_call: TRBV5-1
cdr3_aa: CASSGLAKETQYF

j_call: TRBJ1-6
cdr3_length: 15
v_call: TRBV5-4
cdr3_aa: CASSPMSSYNSPLHF

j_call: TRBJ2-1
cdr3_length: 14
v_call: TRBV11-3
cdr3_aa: CASSLGLAVNEQFF

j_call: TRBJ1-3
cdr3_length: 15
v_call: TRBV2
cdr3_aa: CASRHRALTGNTIYF

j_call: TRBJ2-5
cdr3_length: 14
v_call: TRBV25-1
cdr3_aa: CASSEFEQRETQYF

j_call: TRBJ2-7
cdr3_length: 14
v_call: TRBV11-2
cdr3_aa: CASSFGQGDYEQYF

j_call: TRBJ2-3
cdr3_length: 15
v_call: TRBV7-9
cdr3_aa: CASSLSHGVTDTQYF

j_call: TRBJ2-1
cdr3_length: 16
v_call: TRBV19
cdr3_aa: CASKGLGGGQYNEQFF

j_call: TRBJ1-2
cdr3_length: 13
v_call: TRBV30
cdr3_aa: CAWSVTLDYGYTF